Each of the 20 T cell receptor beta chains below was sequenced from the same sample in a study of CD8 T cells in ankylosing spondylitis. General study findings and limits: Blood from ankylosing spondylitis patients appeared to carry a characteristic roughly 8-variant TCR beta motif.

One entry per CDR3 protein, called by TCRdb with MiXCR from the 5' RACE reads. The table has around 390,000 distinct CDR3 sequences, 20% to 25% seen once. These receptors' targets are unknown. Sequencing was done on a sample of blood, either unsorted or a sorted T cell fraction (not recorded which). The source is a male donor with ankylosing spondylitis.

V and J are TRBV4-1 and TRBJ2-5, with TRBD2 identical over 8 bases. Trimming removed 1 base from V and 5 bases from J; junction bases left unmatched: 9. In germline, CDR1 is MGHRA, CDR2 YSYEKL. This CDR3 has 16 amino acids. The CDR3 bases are TGCGCCAGCAGCCAAGGATCGGGGACTAGTAGGGAGACCCAGTACTTC. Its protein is CASSQGSGTSRETQYF.

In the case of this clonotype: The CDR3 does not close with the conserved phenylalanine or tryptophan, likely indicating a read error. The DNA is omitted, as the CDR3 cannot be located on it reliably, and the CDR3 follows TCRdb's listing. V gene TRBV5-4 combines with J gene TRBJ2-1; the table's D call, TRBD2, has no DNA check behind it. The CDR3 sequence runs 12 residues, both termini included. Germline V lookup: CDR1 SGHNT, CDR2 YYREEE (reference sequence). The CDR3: CASSAELAGGSY.

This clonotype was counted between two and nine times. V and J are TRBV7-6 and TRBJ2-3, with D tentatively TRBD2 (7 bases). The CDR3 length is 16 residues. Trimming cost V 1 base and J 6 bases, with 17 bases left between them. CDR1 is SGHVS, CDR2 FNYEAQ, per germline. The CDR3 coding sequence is TGTGCCAGCAGCTTAGGAGCAGCGGGGAGGGGGGATACGCAGTATTTT. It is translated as CASSLGAAGRGDTQYF.

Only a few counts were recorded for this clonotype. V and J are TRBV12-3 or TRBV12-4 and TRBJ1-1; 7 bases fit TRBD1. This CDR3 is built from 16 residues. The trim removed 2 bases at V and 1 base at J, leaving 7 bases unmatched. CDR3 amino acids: CASSLTRGTANTEAFF. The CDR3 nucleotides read TGTGCCAGCAGTTTAACCCGGGGGACAGCGAACACTGAAGCTTTCTTT.

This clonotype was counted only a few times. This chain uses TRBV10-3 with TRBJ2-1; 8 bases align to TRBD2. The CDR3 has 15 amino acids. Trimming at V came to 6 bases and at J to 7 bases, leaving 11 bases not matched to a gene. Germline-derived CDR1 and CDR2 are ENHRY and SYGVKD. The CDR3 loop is CAISESGGARNEQFF. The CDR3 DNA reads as TGTGCCATCAGCGAAAGCGGGGGAGCGCGTAATGAGCAGTTCTTC.

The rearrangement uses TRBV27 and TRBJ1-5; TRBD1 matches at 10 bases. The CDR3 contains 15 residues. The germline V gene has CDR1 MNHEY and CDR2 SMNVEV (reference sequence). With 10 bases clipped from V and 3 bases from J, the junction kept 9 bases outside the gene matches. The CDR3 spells CATWTGGAPNQPQHF. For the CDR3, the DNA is TGTGCCACCTGGACAGGGGGAGCCCCCAATCAGCCCCAGCATTTT.

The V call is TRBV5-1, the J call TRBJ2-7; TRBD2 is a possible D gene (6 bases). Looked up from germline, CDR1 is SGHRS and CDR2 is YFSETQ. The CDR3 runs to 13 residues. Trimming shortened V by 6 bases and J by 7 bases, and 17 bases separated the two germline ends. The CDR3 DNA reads TGCGCCAGCAACCCCGGGACTTCGGGGGAGCAGTACTTC. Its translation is CASNPGTSGEQYF.

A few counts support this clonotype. Here the CDR3 reads CAVRDSNEKLFF. CDR3 DNA: TGCGCGGTCCGGGACTCAAATGAAAAACTGTTTTTT. The chain carries TRBV20-1 and TRBJ1-4; D possibly corresponds to TRBD1 (5 bases). Germline V gene data show CDR1 as DFQATT and CDR2 as SNEGSKA (reference sequence). This CDR3 has 12 amino acids.

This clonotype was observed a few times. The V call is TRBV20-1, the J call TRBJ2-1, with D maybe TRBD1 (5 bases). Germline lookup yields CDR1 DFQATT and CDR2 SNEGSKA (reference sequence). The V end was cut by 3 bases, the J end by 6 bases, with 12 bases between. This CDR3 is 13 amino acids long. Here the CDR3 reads CSASGANPNEQFF. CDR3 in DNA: TGCAGTGCTAGTGGGGCAAATCCCAATGAGCAGTTCTTC.

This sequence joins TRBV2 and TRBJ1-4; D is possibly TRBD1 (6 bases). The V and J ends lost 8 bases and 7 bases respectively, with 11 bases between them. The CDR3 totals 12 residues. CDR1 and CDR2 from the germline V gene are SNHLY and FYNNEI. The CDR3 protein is CASRGGAEKLFF. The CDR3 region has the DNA TGTGCCAGCCGCGGGGGGGCTGAAAAACTGTTTTTT.

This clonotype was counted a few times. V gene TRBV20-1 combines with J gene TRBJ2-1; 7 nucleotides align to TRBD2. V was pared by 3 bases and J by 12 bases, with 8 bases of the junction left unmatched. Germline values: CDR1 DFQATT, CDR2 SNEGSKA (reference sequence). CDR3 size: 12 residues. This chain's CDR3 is CSARPSGTGQFF. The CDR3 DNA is TGCAGTGCTAGGCCTAGCGGCACAGGGCAGTTCTTC.

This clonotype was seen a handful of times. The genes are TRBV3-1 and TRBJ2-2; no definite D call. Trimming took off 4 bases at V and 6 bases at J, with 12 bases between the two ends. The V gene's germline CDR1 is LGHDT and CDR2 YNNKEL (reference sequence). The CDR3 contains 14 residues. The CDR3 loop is CASSPLGAAGELFF. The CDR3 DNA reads TGTGCCAGCAGCCCCCTTGGCGCGGCCGGGGAGCTGTTTTTT.

The DNA for the CDR3 is TGCAGCGTTGCGCTAACTCAAGGCGACACTGAAGCTTTCTTT. Amino acid sequence: CSVALTQGDTEAFF. The chain joins TRBV29-1 to TRBJ1-1; D is ambiguous. The CDR3 covers 14 residues. The germline CDR1 and CDR2 sequences are SQVTM and ANQGSEA. Between the trimmed V and J ends, which lost 4 bases and 3 bases, there was a span of 15 bases.

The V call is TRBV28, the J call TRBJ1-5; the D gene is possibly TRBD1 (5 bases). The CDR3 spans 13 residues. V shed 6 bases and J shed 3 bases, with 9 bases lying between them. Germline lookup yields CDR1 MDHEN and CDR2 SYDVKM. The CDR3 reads CASSKDTNQPQHF. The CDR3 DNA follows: TGTGCCAGCAGCAAGGACACCAATCAGCCCCAGCATTTT.

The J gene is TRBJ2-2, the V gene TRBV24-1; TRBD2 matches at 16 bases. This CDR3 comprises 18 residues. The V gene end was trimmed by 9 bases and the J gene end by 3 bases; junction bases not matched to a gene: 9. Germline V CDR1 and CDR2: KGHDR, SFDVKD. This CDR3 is CATSGTSGRAADTGELFF. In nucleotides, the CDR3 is TGTGCCACCTCCGGGACTAGCGGGAGGGCAGCGGACACCGGGGAGCTGTTTTTT.

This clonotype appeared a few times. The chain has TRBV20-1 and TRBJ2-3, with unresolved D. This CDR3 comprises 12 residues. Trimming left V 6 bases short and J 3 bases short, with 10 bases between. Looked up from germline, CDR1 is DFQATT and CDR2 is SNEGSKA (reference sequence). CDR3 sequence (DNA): TGCAGTGCCGAACCCACTACAGATACGCAGTATTTT. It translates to CSAEPTTDTQYF.

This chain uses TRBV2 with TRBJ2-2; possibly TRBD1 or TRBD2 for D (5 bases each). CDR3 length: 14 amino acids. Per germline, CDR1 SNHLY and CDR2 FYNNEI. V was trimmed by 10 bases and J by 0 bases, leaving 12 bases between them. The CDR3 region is CATGTGSNTGELFF. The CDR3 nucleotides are TGTGCCACAGGGACCGGGTCGAACACCGGGGAGCTGTTTTTT.

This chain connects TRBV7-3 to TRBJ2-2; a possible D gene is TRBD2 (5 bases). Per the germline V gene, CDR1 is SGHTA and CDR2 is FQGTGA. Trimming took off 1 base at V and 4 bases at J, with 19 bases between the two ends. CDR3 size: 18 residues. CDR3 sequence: CASSLRKERASSTGELFF. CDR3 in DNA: TGTGCCAGCAGCTTAAGGAAGGAGAGGGCCAGCAGCACCGGGGAGCTGTTTTTT.

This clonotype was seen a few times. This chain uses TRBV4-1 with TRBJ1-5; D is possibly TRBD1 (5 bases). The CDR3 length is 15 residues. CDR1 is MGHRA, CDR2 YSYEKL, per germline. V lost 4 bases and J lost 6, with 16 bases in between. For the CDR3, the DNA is TGCGCCAGCAGCCCACACGGGCAGGGAGGTCAGCCCCAGCATTTT. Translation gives CASSPHGQGGQPQHF.

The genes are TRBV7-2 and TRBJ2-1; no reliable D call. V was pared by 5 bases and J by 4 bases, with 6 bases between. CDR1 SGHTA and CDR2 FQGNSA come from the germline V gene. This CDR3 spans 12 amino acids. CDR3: CASSPDYNEQFF. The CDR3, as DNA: TGTGCCAGCAGCCCCGATTACAATGAGCAGTTCTTC. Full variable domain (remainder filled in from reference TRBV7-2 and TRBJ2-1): GAGVSQSPSNKVTEKGKDVELRCDPISGHTALYWYRQSLGQGLEFLIYFQGNSAPDKSGLPSDRFSAERTGGSVSTLTIQRTQQEDSAVYLCASSPDYNEQFFGPGTRLTVL.